These T cell receptor beta chains were read from a single sample in a study of T-cell reconstitution after alpha-beta-depleted transplantation in children. In TCRdb, the PCR reads were re-called with MiXCR into one record per CDR3 protein. The table shows fewer than 200,000 distinct CDR3 sequences, with less than 8% occurring only once. The material was PBMCs from the stem cell graft donor, obtained from the stem cell graft. Source of these receptors: a human donor who donated a stem cell graft to a child with Wiskott-Aldrich syndrome. CDR3s include the opening cysteine and the closing phenylalanine or tryptophan. The D gene is left open where the match is weak. Size is stated for part of the rows, as once, few or many counts, or as a class when the clone is expanded.

CDR3 protein: CASSYSKIDASLEQYF
CDR3 DNA: TGTGCCAGCAGTTACTCGAAGATTGACGCCTCCCTCGAGCAGTACTTC
D gene: -
clone size: many
J gene: TRBJ2-7
V gene: TRBV6-5

CDR3 protein: CASSKTLGLAVRDTQYF
CDR3 DNA: TGTGCCAGCAGCAAGACTCTGGGACTAGCCGTGAGAGATACGCAGTATTTT
D gene: TRBD2
clone size: few
J gene: TRBJ2-3
V gene: TRBV7-8

CDR3 protein: CASVIPVGEQFF
CDR3 DNA: TGTGCCAGCGTCATCCCGGTCGGTGAGCAGTTCTTC
D gene: -
clone size: many
J gene: TRBJ2-1
V gene: TRBV2

CDR3 protein: CASSLVADNTGELFF
CDR3 DNA: TGTGCCAGCAGCTTAGTGGCAGACAACACCGGGGAGCTGTTTTTT
D gene: -
clone size: few
J gene: TRBJ2-2
V gene: TRBV7-8

CDR3 protein: CSARSPSGIDEQFF
CDR3 DNA: TGCAGTGCTAGATCACCCAGCGGGATCGATGAGCAGTTCTTC
D gene: TRBD2
clone size: many
J gene: TRBJ2-1
V gene: TRBV20-1

CDR3 protein: CASSYESSGANVLTF
CDR3 DNA: TGTGCCAGCAGTTATGAGTCCTCTGGGGCCAACGTCCTGACTTTC
D gene: -
clone size: many
J gene: TRBJ2-6
V gene: TRBV6-5

CDR3 protein: CASSGTGTGFTGELFF
CDR3 DNA: TGCGCCAGCAGCGGGACCGGGACAGGCTTCACCGGGGAGCTGTTTTTT
D gene: TRBD1
clone size: many
J gene: TRBJ2-2
V gene: TRBV5-1

CDR3 protein: CASSRAGESSYEQYF
CDR3 DNA: TGTGCCAGCAGCCGCGCCGGGGAGTCGTCCTACGAGCAGTACTTC
D gene: -
clone size: -
J gene: TRBJ2-7
V gene: TRBV7-9

CDR3 protein: CASSSASGSRETQYF
CDR3 DNA: TGTGCCAGCAGCTCGGCTAGCGGGAGCAGGGAGACCCAGTACTTC
D gene: TRBD2
clone size: many
J gene: TRBJ2-5
V gene: TRBV7-9

CDR3 protein: CASSPVPAPNSPLHF
CDR3 DNA: TGTGCCAGCAGCCCCGTCCCTGCACCGAATTCACCCCTCCACTTT
D gene: -
clone size: few
J gene: TRBJ1-6
V gene: TRBV12-3/TRBV12-4

CDR3 protein: CASSYGAGVSYNEQFF
CDR3 DNA: TGCGCCAGCAGCTACGGCGCGGGAGTCTCCTACAATGAGCAGTTCTTC
D gene: TRBD2
clone size: many
J gene: TRBJ2-1
V gene: TRBV5-1

CDR3 protein: CASAKPGLAGQETQYF
CDR3 DNA: TGCGCCAGTGCGAAGCCGGGACTAGCGGGGCAAGAGACCCAGTACTTC
D gene: TRBD2
clone size: many
J gene: TRBJ2-5
V gene: TRBV5-1

CDR3 protein: CASSSGAGSSPLHF
CDR3 DNA: TGTGCCAGCAGTTCTGGGGCGGGTTCTTCACCCCTCCACTTT
D gene: -
clone size: many
J gene: TRBJ1-6
V gene: TRBV12-3/TRBV12-4

CDR3 protein: CASSLGTGTEKLFF
CDR3 DNA: TGTGCCAGCAGCTTAGGGACAGGGACCGAAAAACTGTTTTTT
D gene: TRBD1
clone size: -
J gene: TRBJ1-4
V gene: TRBV7-9